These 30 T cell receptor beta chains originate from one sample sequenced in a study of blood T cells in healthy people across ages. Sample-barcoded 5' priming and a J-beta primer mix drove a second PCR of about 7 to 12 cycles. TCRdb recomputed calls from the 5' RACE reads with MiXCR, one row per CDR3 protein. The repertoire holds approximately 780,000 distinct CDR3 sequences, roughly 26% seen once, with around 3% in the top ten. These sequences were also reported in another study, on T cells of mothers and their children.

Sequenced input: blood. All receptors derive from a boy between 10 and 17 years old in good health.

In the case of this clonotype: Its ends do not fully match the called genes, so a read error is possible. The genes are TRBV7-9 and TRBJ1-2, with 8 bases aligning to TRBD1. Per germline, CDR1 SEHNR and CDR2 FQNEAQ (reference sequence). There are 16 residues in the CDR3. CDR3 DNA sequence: TGTACCAGCAGCTCCCGACAGGGGATAGAGTCTAGAGGCTACACCTTC. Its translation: CTSSSRQGIESRGYTF.

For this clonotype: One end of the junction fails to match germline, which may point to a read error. The DNA for the CDR3 is TGCGCCAGCCAAGGGGGCACCGGGGAGCTGGTTTTT. This sequence encodes CASQGGTGELVF. The V call is TRBV5-1, the J call TRBJ2-2; 7 bases are a match to TRBD1. Per the germline V gene, CDR1 is SGHRS and CDR2 is YFSETQ. The CDR3 is 12 amino acids.

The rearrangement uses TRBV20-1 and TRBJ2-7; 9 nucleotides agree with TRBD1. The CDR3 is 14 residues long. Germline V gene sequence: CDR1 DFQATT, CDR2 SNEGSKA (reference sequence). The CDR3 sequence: CSAGAVRTGAQQYF. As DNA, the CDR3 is TGCAGCGCTGGAGCGGTCAGGACAGGGGCCCAGCAGTACTTC.

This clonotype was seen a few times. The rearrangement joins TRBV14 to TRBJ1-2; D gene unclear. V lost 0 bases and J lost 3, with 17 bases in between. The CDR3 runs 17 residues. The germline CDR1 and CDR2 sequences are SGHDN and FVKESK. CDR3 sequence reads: CASSQDSRPEGYYGYTF. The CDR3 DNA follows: TGTGCCAGCAGCCAAGATTCTCGGCCCGAGGGATACTATGGCTACACCTTC.

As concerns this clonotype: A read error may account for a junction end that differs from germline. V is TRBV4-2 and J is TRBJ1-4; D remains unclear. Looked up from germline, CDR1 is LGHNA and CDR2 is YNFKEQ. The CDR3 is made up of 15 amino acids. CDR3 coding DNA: TGTGCCAGCAGCCTCGGACGGGAAACTAATGAAAAACTGCTTTTT. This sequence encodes CASSLGRETNEKLLF.

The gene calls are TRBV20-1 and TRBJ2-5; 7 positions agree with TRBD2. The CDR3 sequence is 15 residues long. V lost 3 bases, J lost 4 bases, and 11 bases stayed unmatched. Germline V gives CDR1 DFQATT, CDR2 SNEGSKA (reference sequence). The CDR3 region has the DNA TGCAGTGCTAGTGCGGGAGTCCCGCGATTAGAGACCCAGTACTTC. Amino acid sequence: CSASAGVPRLETQYF.

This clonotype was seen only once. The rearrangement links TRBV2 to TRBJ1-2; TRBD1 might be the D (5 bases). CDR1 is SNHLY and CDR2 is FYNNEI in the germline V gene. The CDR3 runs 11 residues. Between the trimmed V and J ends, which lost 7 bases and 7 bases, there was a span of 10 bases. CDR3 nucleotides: TGTGCCAGCACCGGGGGTCCTGGCTACACCTTC. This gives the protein CASTGGPGYTF.

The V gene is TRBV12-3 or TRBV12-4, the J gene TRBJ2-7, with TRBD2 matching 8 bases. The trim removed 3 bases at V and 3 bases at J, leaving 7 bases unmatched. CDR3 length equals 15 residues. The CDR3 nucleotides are TGTGCCAGCAGTTTCGGCCGGGGGGGAGGCTACGAGCAGTACTTC. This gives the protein CASSFGRGGGYEQYF.

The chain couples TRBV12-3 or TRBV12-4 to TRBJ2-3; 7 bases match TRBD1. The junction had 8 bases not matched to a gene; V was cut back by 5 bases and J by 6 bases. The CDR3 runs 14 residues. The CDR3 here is CASSPATGVDTQYF. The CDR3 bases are TGTGCCAGCAGTCCCGCCACAGGGGTCGATACGCAGTATTTT.

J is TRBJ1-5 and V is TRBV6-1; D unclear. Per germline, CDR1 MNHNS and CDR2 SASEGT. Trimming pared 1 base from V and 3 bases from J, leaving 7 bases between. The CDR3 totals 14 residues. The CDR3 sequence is CASSEGAINQPQHF. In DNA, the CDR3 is TGTGCCAGCAGTGAAGGGGCCATCAATCAGCCCCAGCATTTT.

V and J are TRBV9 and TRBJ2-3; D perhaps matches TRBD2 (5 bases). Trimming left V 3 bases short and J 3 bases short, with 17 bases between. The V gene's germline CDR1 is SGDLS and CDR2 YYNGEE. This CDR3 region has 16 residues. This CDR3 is CASSAEEVGGTDTQYF. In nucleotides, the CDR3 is TGTGCCAGCAGCGCAGAAGAGGTAGGCGGGACAGATACGCAGTATTTT.

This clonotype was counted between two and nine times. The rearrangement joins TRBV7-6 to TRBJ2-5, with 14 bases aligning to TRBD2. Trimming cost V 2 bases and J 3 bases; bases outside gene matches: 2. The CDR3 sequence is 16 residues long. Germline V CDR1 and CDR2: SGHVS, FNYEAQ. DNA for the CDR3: TGTGCCAGCAGCTTAACGACTAGCGGGGGGGAAGAGACCCAGTACTTC. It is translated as CASSLTTSGGEETQYF.

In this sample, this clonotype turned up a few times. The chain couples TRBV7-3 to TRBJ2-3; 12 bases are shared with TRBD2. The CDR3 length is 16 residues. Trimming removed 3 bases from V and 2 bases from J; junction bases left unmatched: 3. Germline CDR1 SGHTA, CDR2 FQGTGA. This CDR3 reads CASSFASGGATDTQYF. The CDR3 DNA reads TGTGCCAGCAGCTTCGCTAGCGGGGGGGCCACAGATACGCAGTATTTT.

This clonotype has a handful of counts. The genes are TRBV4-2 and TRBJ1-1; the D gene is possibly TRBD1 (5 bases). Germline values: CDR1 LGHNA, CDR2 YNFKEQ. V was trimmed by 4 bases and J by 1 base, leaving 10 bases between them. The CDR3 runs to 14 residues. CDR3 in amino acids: CASSPQGWNTEAFF. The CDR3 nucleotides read TGTGCCAGCAGCCCCCAGGGCTGGAACACTGAAGCTTTCTTT.

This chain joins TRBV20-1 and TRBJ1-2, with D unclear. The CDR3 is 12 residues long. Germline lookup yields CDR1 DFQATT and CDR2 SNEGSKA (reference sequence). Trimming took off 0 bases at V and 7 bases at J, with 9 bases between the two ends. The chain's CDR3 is CSARDQRSGYTF. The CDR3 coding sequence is TGCAGTGCTAGAGATCAGCGGAGTGGCTACACCTTC.

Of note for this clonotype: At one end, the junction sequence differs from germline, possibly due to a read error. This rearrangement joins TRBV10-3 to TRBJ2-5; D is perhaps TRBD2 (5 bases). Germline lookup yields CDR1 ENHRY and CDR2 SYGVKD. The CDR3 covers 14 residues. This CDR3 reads CAIRDGISSEIQYF. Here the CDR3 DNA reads TGTGCCATCAGGGACGGGATTAGCAGTGAGATCCAGTACTTC.

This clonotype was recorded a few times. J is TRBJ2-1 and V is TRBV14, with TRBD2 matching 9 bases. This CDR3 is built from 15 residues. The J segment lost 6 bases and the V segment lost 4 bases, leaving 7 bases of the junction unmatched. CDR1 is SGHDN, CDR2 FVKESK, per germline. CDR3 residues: CASSPWSGGPNEQFF. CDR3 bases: TGTGCCAGCAGCCCCTGGAGCGGGGGGCCCAATGAGCAGTTCTTC.

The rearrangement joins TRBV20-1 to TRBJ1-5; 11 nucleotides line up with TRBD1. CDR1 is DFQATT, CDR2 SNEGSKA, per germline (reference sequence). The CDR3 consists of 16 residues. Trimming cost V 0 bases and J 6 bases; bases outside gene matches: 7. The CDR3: CSARDPWTGGGQPQHF. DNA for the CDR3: TGCAGTGCTAGAGATCCCTGGACAGGGGGCGGTCAGCCCCAGCATTTT.

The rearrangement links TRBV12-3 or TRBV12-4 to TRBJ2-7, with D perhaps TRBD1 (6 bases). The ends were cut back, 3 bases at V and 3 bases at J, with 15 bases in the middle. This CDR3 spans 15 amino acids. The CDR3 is CASSFTPGQNYEQYF. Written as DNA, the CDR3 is TGTGCCAGCAGTTTCACCCCCGGACAGAACTACGAGCAGTACTTC.

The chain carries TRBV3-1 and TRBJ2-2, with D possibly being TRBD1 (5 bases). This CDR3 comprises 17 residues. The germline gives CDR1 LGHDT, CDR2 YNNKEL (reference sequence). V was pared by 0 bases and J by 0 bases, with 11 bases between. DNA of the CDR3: TGTGCCAGCAGCCAAGATCTGGTGACAGCGAACACCGGGGAGCTGTTTTTT. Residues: CASSQDLVTANTGELFF.

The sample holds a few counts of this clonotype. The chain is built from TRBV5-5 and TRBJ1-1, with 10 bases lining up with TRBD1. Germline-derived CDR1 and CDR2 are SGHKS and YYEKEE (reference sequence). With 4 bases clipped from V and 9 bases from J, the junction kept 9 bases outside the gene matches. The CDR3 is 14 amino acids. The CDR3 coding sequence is TGTGCCAGCAGCCGGACAGGGGGTACTAGACAAGCTTTCTTT. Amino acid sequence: CASSRTGGTRQAFF.

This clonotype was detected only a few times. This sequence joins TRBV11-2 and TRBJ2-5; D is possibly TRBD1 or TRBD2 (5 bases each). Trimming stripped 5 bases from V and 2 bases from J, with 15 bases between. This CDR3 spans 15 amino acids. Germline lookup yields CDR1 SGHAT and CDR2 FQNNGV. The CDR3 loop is CASSPGPGPQETQYF. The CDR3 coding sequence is TGTGCCAGCAGCCCCGGTCCGGGACCTCAAGAGACCCAGTACTTC.

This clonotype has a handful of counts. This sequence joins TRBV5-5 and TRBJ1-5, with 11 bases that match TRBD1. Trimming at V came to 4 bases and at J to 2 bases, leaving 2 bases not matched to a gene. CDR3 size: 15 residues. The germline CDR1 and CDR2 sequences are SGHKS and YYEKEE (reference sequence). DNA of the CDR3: TGTGCCAGCAGCGGGACAGGGGGAGGCAATCAGCCCCAGCATTTT. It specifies CASSGTGGGNQPQHF.

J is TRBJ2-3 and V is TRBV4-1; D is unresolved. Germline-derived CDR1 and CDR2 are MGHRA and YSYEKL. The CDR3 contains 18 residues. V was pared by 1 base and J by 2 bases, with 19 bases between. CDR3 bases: TGCGCCAGCAGCCAAGGATCATTTCGGATAGACGACACAGATACGCAGTATTTT. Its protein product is CASSQGSFRIDDTDTQYF.

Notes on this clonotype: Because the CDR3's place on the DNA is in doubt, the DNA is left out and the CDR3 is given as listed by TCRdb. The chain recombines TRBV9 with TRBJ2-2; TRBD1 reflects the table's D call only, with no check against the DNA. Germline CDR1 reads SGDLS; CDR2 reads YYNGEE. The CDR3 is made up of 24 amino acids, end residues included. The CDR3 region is CASSAFGTRSYEQYFGPGTGELFF.

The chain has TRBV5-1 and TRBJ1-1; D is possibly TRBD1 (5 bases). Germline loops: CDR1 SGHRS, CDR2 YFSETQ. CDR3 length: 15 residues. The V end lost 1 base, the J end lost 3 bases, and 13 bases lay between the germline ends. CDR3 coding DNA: TGCGCCAGCAGCTTGAAGGGAGAGGGACACACTGAAGCTTTCTTT. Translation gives CASSLKGEGHTEAFF.

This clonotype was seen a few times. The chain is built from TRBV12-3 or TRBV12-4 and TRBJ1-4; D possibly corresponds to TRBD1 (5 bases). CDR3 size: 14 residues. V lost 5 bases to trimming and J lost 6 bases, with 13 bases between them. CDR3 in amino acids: CASSIRGVDEKLFF. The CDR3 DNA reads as TGTGCCAGCAGTATCCGGGGGGTGGATGAAAAACTGTTTTTT.

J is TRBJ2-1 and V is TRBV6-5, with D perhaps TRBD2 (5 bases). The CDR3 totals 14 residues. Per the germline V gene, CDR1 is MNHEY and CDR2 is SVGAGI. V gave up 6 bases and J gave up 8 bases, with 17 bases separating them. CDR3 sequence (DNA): TGTGCCAGCAGGCAAAGCGGACCGTTGGATGAGCAGTTCTTC. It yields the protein CASRQSGPLDEQFF.

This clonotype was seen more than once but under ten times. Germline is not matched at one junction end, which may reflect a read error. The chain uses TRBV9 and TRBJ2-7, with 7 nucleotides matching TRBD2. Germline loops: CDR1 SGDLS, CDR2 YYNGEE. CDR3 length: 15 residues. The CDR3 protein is CASSDGGSNLYEQYF. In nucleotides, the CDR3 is TGTGCCAGCAGCGACGGGGGGTCCAACCTCTACGAACAGTACTTC.

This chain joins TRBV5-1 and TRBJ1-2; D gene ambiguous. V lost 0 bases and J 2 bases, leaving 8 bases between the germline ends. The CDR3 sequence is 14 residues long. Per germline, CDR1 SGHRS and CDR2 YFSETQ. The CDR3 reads CASSLEGVNYGYTF. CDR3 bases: TGCGCCAGCAGCTTGGAGGGCGTCAACTATGGCTACACCTTC.